These 27 T cell receptor beta chains share one sample of origin, sequenced in a study of spatial heterogeneity in lung cancer (dated by TCRdb to 2018 to 2020). The library was obtained by 5' RACE. Instrument used: NextSeq 500. Through fastp at Q25 and MiXCR, TCRdb rebuilt clones from the public reads, retaining in-frame beta chains. Rows matching on CDR3 protein sequence are summarized as one entry with the most common DNA and genes. For this sample there are about 120,000 distinct CDR3 sequences; over 9% appear just once. The biggest ten clones account for approximately 16% of the sample. The label giving this sample's time point can be read as: blood at routine non-recurrence follow-up after resection. For TCR sequencing, whole RNA was extracted from tumor and nontumor lung tissue, or from cryopreserved PBMC samples, and no cell sorting was done. The sequencing here drew on PBMCs, taken at follow-up. The source of these receptors is a male donor with early-stage non-small cell lung cancer.

The gene calls are TRBV20-1 and TRBJ1-3, with a weak D call TRBD1 (5 bases). V was pared by 0 bases and J by 2 bases, with 11 bases between. Germline CDR1 and CDR2: DFQATT and SNEGSKA (reference sequence). The CDR3 is made up of 15 amino acids. The CDR3 here is CSARDLGRAGNTIYF. CDR3 bases: TGCAGTGCTAGAGATCTAGGCAGGGCTGGAAACACCATATATTTT.

This clonotype has a count of ten or more. The V gene is TRBV4-1, the J gene TRBJ2-1, with TRBD2 matching 10 bases. The germline V gene encodes CDR1 MGHRA and CDR2 YSYEKL. Trimming cost V 0 bases and J 0 bases; bases outside gene matches: 8. The CDR3 consists of 19 residues. The CDR3 bases are TGCGCCAGCAGCCAAGAGAGAGCGGGGGGGCTGAGCTCCTACAATGAGCAGTTCTTC. Protein: CASSQERAGGLSSYNEQFF.

This clonotype was counted ten times or more. V and J are TRBV5-1 and TRBJ2-1, with D perhaps matching TRBD1 or TRBD2 (6 bases each). V gave up 0 bases and J gave up 5 bases, with 9 bases separating them. CDR1 and CDR2 (germline): SGHRS, YFSETQ. The CDR3 runs to 14 residues. CDR3 in DNA: TGCGCCAGCAGCTTGGGGGGGGCAAACAATGAGCAGTTCTTC. It yields the protein CASSLGGANNEQFF.

This clonotype showed up many times. The chain employs TRBV12-3 or TRBV12-4 and TRBJ2-5; D unresolved. The CDR3 is 13 amino acids. V dropped 3 bases and J dropped 3 bases, with 8 bases sitting between them. The CDR3 nucleotides read TGTGCCAGCAGTTTTAGGGCGGAAGAGACCCAGTACTTC. Translating gives CASSFRAEETQYF.

This clonotype was recorded a few times. The rearrangement links TRBV30 to TRBJ2-7; perhaps TRBD2 as D (5 bases). CDR1 is GTSNPN, CDR2 SVGIG, per germline (reference sequence). The CDR3 consists of 12 residues. V gave up 2 bases and J gave up 3 bases, with 8 bases separating them. CDR3 sequence reads: CAWSLTSYEQYF. CDR3 DNA: TGTGCCTGGAGTCTAACTAGCTACGAGCAGTACTTC.

This clonotype has just a few counts. V usage is TRBV5-1 and J usage is TRBJ2-3, with no clear D. CDR1 and CDR2 from the germline V gene are SGHRS and YFSETQ. V lost 3 bases, J lost 4 bases, and 12 bases lay in between. This CDR3 spans 14 amino acids. The CDR3 spells CASSSFHVPDTQYF. CDR3 DNA: TGCGCCAGCAGCTCGTTCCACGTCCCAGATACGCAGTATTTT.

The J gene is TRBJ2-4, the V gene TRBV12-3 or TRBV12-4; possibly TRBD1 for D (8 bases). V lost 4 bases to trimming and J lost 5 bases, with 12 bases between them. The CDR3 is 14 residues long. The chain's CDR3 is CASSSTGGENIQYF. In nucleotides, the CDR3 is TGTGCCAGCAGTTCCACAGGGGGGGAAAACATTCAGTACTTC.

V is TRBV20-1 and J is TRBJ2-7; 12 nucleotides match TRBD2. Germline CDR1 is DFQATT and CDR2 is SNEGSKA (reference sequence). The V gene end was trimmed by 0 bases and the J gene end by 4 bases; junction bases not matched to a gene: 10. CDR3 length equals 17 residues. In DNA form, the CDR3 reads TGCAGTGCTAGAGATGGCGCGACTAGCGGGGGCAGGTACGAGCAGTACTTC. It encodes CSARDGATSGGRYEQYF.

This clonotype has at least ten counts. The CDR3 is CASRADDYSSDNEQFF. CDR3 in DNA: TGTGCCAGCAGGGCAGACGACTACTCAAGCGACAATGAGCAGTTCTTC. The V call is TRBV2, the J call TRBJ2-1, with D perhaps TRBD2 (5 bases). Germline V gene data show CDR1 as SNHLY and CDR2 as FYNNEI. There are 16 residues in the CDR3. V dropped 6 bases and J dropped 5 bases, with 20 bases sitting between them.

This clonotype has a handful of counts. The chain recombines TRBV4-3 with TRBJ2-1; possibly TRBD2 for D (6 bases). The length of the CDR3 is 13 residues. Germline V gene lookup returns CDR1 LGHNA and CDR2 YSLEER. V gave up 4 bases and J gave up 6 bases, with 10 bases separating them. CDR3 loop: CASSRGTANEQFF. The DNA of the CDR3 is TGCGCCAGCAGCCGGGGGACTGCCAATGAGCAGTTCTTC.

This clonotype was seen repeatedly, ten times or more. The J gene is TRBJ2-7, the V gene TRBV10-3; D is uncertain. Germline assignment: CDR1 ENHRY and CDR2 SYGVKD. V lost 8 bases, J lost 7 bases, and 18 bases lay in between. This CDR3 comprises 13 residues. The CDR3 sequence: CAIGRPPNMEQYF. CDR3 in DNA: TGTGCCATCGGCAGGCCACCCAATATGGAGCAGTACTTC.

This clonotype was picked up a small number of times. The genes are TRBV12-3 or TRBV12-4 and TRBJ2-2; D remains unclear. Trimming cost V 1 base and J 11 bases, with 5 bases left between them. CDR3 size: 11 residues. The CDR3 DNA reads as TGTGCCAGCAGTTTAGGGTTTGAGCTGTTTTTT. Protein sequence: CASSLGFELFF.

The chain uses TRBV24-1 and TRBJ2-2; no clear D. V dropped 6 bases and J dropped 4 bases, with 11 bases sitting between them. This CDR3 region has 14 residues. The germline gives CDR1 KGHDR, CDR2 SFDVKD. CDR3 nucleotide sequence: TGTGCCACCAGTCGGACCGGGTCCACCGGGGAGCTGTTTTTT. Residues: CATSRTGSTGELFF.

This clonotype was observed at least ten times. The chain has TRBV29-1 and TRBJ2-3; D unresolved. V was cut by 3 bases and J by 2 bases, with 9 bases left in between. The CDR3 has 13 amino acids. Germline loops: CDR1 SQVTM, CDR2 ANQGSEA. This CDR3 is CSVENGYTDTQYF. The DNA for the CDR3 is TGCAGCGTTGAGAACGGTTACACAGATACGCAGTATTTT.

This clonotype showed up many times. The chain combines TRBV18 with TRBJ2-6, with D unclear. The CDR3 loop spans 16 amino acids. Germline CDR1 reads KGHSH; CDR2 reads LQKENI. V was clipped by 2 bases and J by 0 bases, with 8 bases between them. CDR3 sequence: CASSPIGHSGANVLTF. CDR3 coding DNA: TGTGCCAGCTCACCAATTGGGCACTCTGGGGCCAACGTCCTGACTTTC. The entire variable domain, with the rest obtained from reference TRBV18 and TRBJ2-6, is as follows: NAGVMQNPRHLVRRRGQEARLRCSPMKGHSHVYWYRQLPEEGLKFMVYLQKENIIDESGMPKERFSAEFPKEGPSILRIQQVVRGDSAAYFCASSPIGHSGANVLTFGAGSRLTVL.

The chain carries TRBV12-3 or TRBV12-4 and TRBJ1-4; a weak D match, TRBD1 (6 bases). The CDR3 runs 14 residues. V gave up 6 bases and J gave up 5 bases, with 13 bases separating them. The CDR3 coding sequence is TGTGCCAGCAGCCCGACAGGACCAAATGAAAAACTGTTTTTT. As protein: CASSPTGPNEKLFF.

This clonotype was counted ten times or more. This sequence joins TRBV29-1 and TRBJ2-3, with TRBD1 matching 9 bases. CDR1 and CDR2 from the germline V gene are SQVTM and ANQGSEA. CDR3 size: 14 residues. After removal of 2 bases from V and 3 bases from J, the junction contained 3 bases not matched to a gene. DNA for the CDR3: TGCAGCGTTGAAACAGGGACAGGGACAGATACGCAGTATTTT. It encodes CSVETGTGTDTQYF.

This chain connects TRBV13 to TRBJ2-1; no clear D gene. Germline V gene lookup returns CDR1 PRHDT and CDR2 FYEKMQ (reference sequence). This CDR3 contains 16 residues. V was trimmed by 5 bases and J by 9 bases, leaving 23 bases between them. The CDR3 loop reads CASSTYSGYYIGEQFF. As DNA, the CDR3 is TGTGCCAGCAGCACTTACAGTGGGTACTACATTGGTGAGCAGTTCTTC.

This clonotype showed up just a few times. The V and J genes are TRBV28 and TRBJ2-1, with D possibly being TRBD1 (6 bases). Trimming cost V 3 bases and J 8 bases, with 14 bases left between them. CDR1 is MDHEN, CDR2 SYDVKM, per germline. This CDR3 is built from 14 residues. The CDR3 here is CASSLSTGWDEQFF. In DNA form, the CDR3 reads TGTGCCAGCAGTTTGTCTACAGGGTGGGATGAGCAGTTCTTC.

This rearrangement joins TRBV4-1 to TRBJ1-2; D unresolved. Germline assignment: CDR1 MGHRA and CDR2 YSYEKL. With 4 bases removed from V and 3 bases from J, the gap between germline ends came to 15 bases. CDR3 size: 15 residues. CDR3 bases: TGCGCCAGCAGCCCCCGACATGGGTCCGACTATGGCTACACCTTC. This codes for CASSPRHGSDYGYTF.

This clonotype was counted only a few times. The chain is built from TRBV9 and TRBJ1-6; D remains ambiguous. V was shortened by 2 bases and J by 7 bases, with 7 bases between the two germline ends. CDR1 is SGDLS and CDR2 is YYNGEE in the germline V gene. The CDR3 is 13 amino acids. As DNA, the CDR3 is TGTGCCAGCAGCGTCCAACCCAATTCACCCCTCCACTTT. Its translation: CASSVQPNSPLHF.

The chain is built from TRBV7-9 and TRBJ2-6; unclear D gene. Germline-derived CDR1 and CDR2 are SEHNR and FQNEAQ (reference sequence). The CDR3 has 15 amino acids. V was trimmed by 2 bases and J by 9 bases, leaving 14 bases between them. CDR3 loop: CASSLSSRAHNVLTF. The CDR3 nucleotides are TGTGCCAGCAGCTTATCATCTCGGGCCCACAACGTCCTGACTTTC. The variable domain in full, with the rest retrieved from reference TRBV7-9 and TRBJ2-6, is DTGVSQNPRHKITKRGQNVTFRCDPISEHNRLYWYRQTLGQGPEFLTYFQNEAQLEKSRLLSDRFSAERPKGSFSTLEIQRTEQGDSAMYLCASSLSSRAHNVLTFGAGSRLTVL.

This clonotype was seen a handful of times. The rearrangement joins TRBV3-1 to TRBJ2-5; D not resolved. Germline V gene data show CDR1 as LGHDT and CDR2 as YNNKEL (reference sequence). V lost 0 bases and J 6 bases, leaving 5 bases between the germline ends. The CDR3 is 12 residues long. The CDR3 region is CASSQDRKTQYF. CDR3 in DNA: TGTGCCAGCAGCCAAGATAGGAAGACCCAGTACTTC.

The chain is built from TRBV18 and TRBJ1-1, with 8 bases fitting TRBD1. V lost 3 bases and J lost 6; bases outside the gene matches: 18. CDR3 length equals 18 residues. Germline V gives CDR1 KGHSH, CDR2 LQKENI. The CDR3 loop reads CASSPARGLTGVGAEAFF. CDR3 nucleotide sequence: TGTGCCAGCTCACCCGCCAGAGGATTGACAGGGGTGGGCGCTGAAGCTTTCTTT.

This clonotype was observed a few times. The V call is TRBV4-3, the J call TRBJ1-4, with D possibly TRBD1 on 5 matching bases. The CDR3 contains 15 residues. The germline V gene encodes CDR1 LGHNA and CDR2 YSLEER. The V end was cut by 0 bases, the J end by 8 bases, with 13 bases between. The CDR3 reads CASSQDQGPAEKLFF. For the CDR3, the DNA is TGCGCCAGCAGCCAAGATCAGGGCCCGGCCGAAAAACTGTTTTTT.

This clonotype was detected ten times or more. The rearrangement links TRBV9 to TRBJ2-5, with D tentatively TRBD1 (6 bases). This CDR3 spans 15 amino acids. The germline V and J ends were trimmed by 0 bases and 4 bases, with 13 bases remaining between them. Germline loops: CDR1 SGDLS, CDR2 YYNGEE. In nucleotides, the CDR3 is TGTGCCAGCAGCGTAGCTACAGGGCACTCAGAGACCCAGTACTTC. Protein product: CASSVATGHSETQYF.

This clonotype was recorded at least ten times. The chain employs TRBV3-1 and TRBJ2-6, with 8 bases that match TRBD1. The germline V gene encodes CDR1 LGHDT and CDR2 YNNKEL (reference sequence). The CDR3 length is 17 residues. Trimming took 5 bases from V and 2 from J; bases not matched to a gene: 8. DNA of the CDR3: TGTGCCAGCAGCGGACAGGGTTACAGTACTGGGGCCAACGTCCTGACTTTC. Translating gives CASSGQGYSTGANVLTF.